The entry below gives a single TCR beta chain sequence along with its context. The antigen is unknown. This CDR3 has 13 residues. V lost 7 bases and J 7 bases, leaving 16 bases between the germline ends. CDR1 and CDR2 from the germline V gene are SEHNR and FQNEAQ (reference sequence). This entry is derived from a study of blood T cells in healthy people across ages. General observations from the study: Donor CMV infection status was unknown, possibly confounding age-related changes in expanded clonotypes.

It was with a sample-barcoded 5' primer and a J-beta primer mix that a second PCR of roughly 6 to 11 cycles was run. Every cDNA molecule bore a tag from a template-switch adaptor containing 12 random nucleotides. TCRdb called the 5' RACE reads again in MiXCR, with one record for every CDR3 protein. This table has about 1.6 million distinct CDR3 sequences, about 35% appearing once. The V call is TRBV7-9, the J call TRBJ1-2; tentatively, D is TRBD1 (5 bases). The origin of this receptor is a woman aged 25-40 years in good health. Sequencing was performed on blood. The CDR3 sequence is CASTPALGGGYTF. In DNA form, the CDR3 reads TGTGCCAGCACCCCGGCTCTTGGGGGTGGCTACACCTTC.